The 3 T cell receptor beta chains in this list originate from one sample, sequenced in a study of CD8+ T cells in alopecia areata. Extracted RNA was reverse transcribed, and the resulting cDNA served as sequencing template. TCRdb's copy holds only in-frame clones and misses some; the assay was immunoSEQ multiplex PCR. The sample contains a few hundred thousand clones, approximately 40% of which appear only once. The treatment denotes: oral pan-JAK inhibitor, 5-10 mg twice daily. The starting material was CD4+ T cells sorted from blood, obtained at approximately week 36, from a patient treated with tofacitinib. These receptors were taken from a human donor with alopecia areata.

V and J are TRBV5-1 and TRBJ2-5, with 10 bases lining up with TRBD2. CDR3 size: 17 residues. Germline trimming cut 0 bases from V and 10 bases from J; bases unmatched to any gene: 15. Germline V gene sequence: CDR1 SGHRS, CDR2 YFSETQ. CDR3 region: CASSLAEGLATKRDQYF. The CDR3 bases are TGCGCCAGCAGCTTGGCCGAGGGACTAGCGACGAAGAGAGACCAGTACTTC.

This clone was seen a few times. The gene calls are TRBV5-1 and TRBJ2-2; D is ambiguous. Trimming shortened V by 4 bases and J by 3 bases, and 13 bases separated the two germline ends. CDR1 and CDR2 (germline): SGHRS, YFSETQ. CDR3 length equals 15 residues. The CDR3 region has the DNA TGCGCCAGCAGCCCGGACGGGTTGGACACCGGGGAGCTGTTTTTT. Amino acids: CASSPDGLDTGELFF.

This clone was observed a handful of times. The chain recombines TRBV7-2 with TRBJ2-3; D is undetermined. V lost 0 bases and J 6 bases, leaving 4 bases between the germline ends. There are 12 residues in the CDR3. Germline values: CDR1 SGHTA, CDR2 FQGNSA. CDR3 DNA: TGTGCCAGCAGCTTAGCGTACGATACGCAGTATTTT. It encodes CASSLAYDTQYF.